Below are 20 T cell receptor beta chains sequenced from a single sample in a study of OX40 agonist ivuxolimab in advanced cancers. Sequenced by immunoSEQ multiplex PCR; TCRdb stores in-frame clones only, minus some. The data contain around 60,000 clones, over 90% of them seen just once; the ten biggest clones take up around a quarter. The sample consisted of CD4+ or CD8+ T cells sorted from blood, taken in a trial of the OX40 agonist ivuxolimab. Source of these receptors: an adult with an advanced solid tumor such as melanoma, head and neck, liver or kidney cancer.

V is TRBV6-4 and J is TRBJ1-2; the D is unclear. This CDR3 region has 13 residues. V was shortened by 5 bases and J by 4 bases, with 11 bases between the two germline ends. Germline lookup yields CDR1 MRHNA and CDR2 SNTAGT. The CDR3 is CASSPDGSYGYTF. The CDR3 bases are TGTGCCAGCAGTCCGGACGGGTCCTATGGCTACACCTTC.

This sequence joins TRBV27 and TRBJ1-1, with D unresolved. Germline lookup yields CDR1 MNHEY and CDR2 SMNVEV (reference sequence). The V and J ends lost 7 bases and 4 bases respectively, with 19 bases between them. The CDR3 has 15 residues. CDR3 region: CASNLTPRPGTEAFF. The CDR3 DNA sequence: TGTGCCAGCAACCTTACCCCCAGGCCTGGCACTGAAGCTTTCTTT.

This chain links TRBV6-5 with TRBJ1-1, with 8 bases identical to TRBD1. Germline loops: CDR1 MNHEY, CDR2 SVGAGI. V shed 0 bases, J shed 1 base, and the junction held 4 bases outside the gene matches. The CDR3 has 16 amino acids. CDR3 protein: CASSYSQGARNTEAFF. The CDR3, as DNA: TGTGCCAGCAGTTACTCGCAGGGGGCGCGGAACACTGAAGCTTTCTTT.

The chain has TRBV28 and TRBJ2-7, with D possibly matching TRBD1 (6 bases). The CDR3 spans 13 residues. V was trimmed by 6 bases and J by 2 bases, leaving 11 bases between them. Germline V gene sequence: CDR1 MDHEN, CDR2 SYDVKM. The CDR3 coding sequence is TGTGCCAGCAGGGAACAGGGAGCCTACGAGCAGTACTTC. Encoded protein: CASREQGAYEQYF.

V usage is TRBV27 and J usage is TRBJ2-3; no clear D. This CDR3 region has 11 residues. Trimming stripped 2 bases from V and 4 bases from J, with 1 base between. The germline CDR1 and CDR2 sequences are MNHEY and SMNVEV (reference sequence). CDR3 sequence (DNA): TGTGCCAGCAGTTTACCAGATACGCAGTATTTT. This encodes CASSLPDTQYF.

The chain combines TRBV10-3 with TRBJ2-7; D is unclear. Germline V gives CDR1 ENHRY, CDR2 SYGVKD. This CDR3 contains 14 residues. V was cut by 1 base and J by 4 bases, with 11 bases left in between. CDR3 bases: TGTGCCATCAGTGAGTTTGCAGGAGATTACGAGCAGTACTTC. Translation: CAISEFAGDYEQYF.

V usage is TRBV5-4 and J usage is TRBJ2-7, with 8 bases fitting TRBD2. The trim removed 2 bases at V and 3 bases at J, leaving 4 bases unmatched. Germline assignment: CDR1 SGHNT and CDR2 YYREEE (reference sequence). The CDR3 has 14 amino acids. The CDR3 bases are TGTGCCAGCAGCTTCAGCGGGAGCAACTACGAGCAGTACTTC. The encoded protein is CASSFSGSNYEQYF.

The chain is built from TRBV19 and TRBJ2-7; 8 bases line up with TRBD1. The germline gives CDR1 LNHDA, CDR2 SQIVND (reference sequence). This CDR3 is built from 15 residues. The trim removed 4 bases at V and 0 bases at J, leaving 5 bases unmatched. CDR3: CASSTRQGISYEQYF. The CDR3 nucleotides are TGTGCCAGTAGTACCCGACAGGGGATCTCCTACGAGCAGTACTTC. Together with reference TRBV19 and TRBJ2-7, the CDR3 gives the full variable domain: DGGITQSPKYLFRKEGQNVTLSCEQNLNHDAMYWYRQDPGQGLRLIYYSQIVNDFQKGDIAEGYSVSREKKESFPLTVTSAQKNPTAFYLCASSTRQGISYEQYFGPGTRLTVT.

The V gene is TRBV29-1, the J gene TRBJ2-1; 7 bases are shared with TRBD2. This CDR3 comprises 15 residues. Germline V gene lookup returns CDR1 SQVTM and CDR2 ANQGSEA. With V trimmed by 0 bases and J by 7 bases, 9 bases remained unmatched. The CDR3 nucleotides are TGCAGCGTTGAAGAAGAAGAGCGGGATATTAATGAGCAGTTCTTC. Translating it yields CSVEEEERDINEQFF.

The V and J genes are TRBV28 and TRBJ2-7, with 8 positions matching TRBD2. The germline CDR1 and CDR2 sequences are MDHEN and SYDVKM. The V and J ends lost 10 bases and 2 bases, in that order; junction bases with no gene match: 13. This CDR3 has 15 amino acids. CDR3 sequence: CATVAGPLLTYEQYF. The DNA of the CDR3 is TGTGCCACCGTAGCGGGACCCTTACTAACCTACGAGCAGTACTTC. Together with reference TRBV28 and TRBJ2-7, the CDR3 gives the full variable domain: DVKVTQSSRYLVKRTGEKVFLECVQDMDHENMFWYRQDPGLGLRLIYFSYDVKMKEKGDIPEGYSVSREKKERFSLILESASTNQTSMYLCATVAGPLLTYEQYFGPGTRLTVT.

The chain couples TRBV7-6 to TRBJ2-3, with 10 positions matching TRBD1. With 5 bases clipped from V and 3 bases from J, the junction kept 5 bases outside the gene matches. Germline CDR1 and CDR2: SGHVS and FNYEAQ. The CDR3 sequence is 15 residues long. CDR3 nucleotides: TGTGCCAGCAGCACCGGACAGGGGGAAACAGATACGCAGTATTTT. Translated, it gives CASSTGQGETDTQYF.

The chain recombines TRBV4-1 with TRBJ2-4; TRBD2 agrees at 7 bases. The CDR3 is 18 amino acids. The V and J ends lost 0 bases and 1 base, in that order; junction bases with no gene match: 9. Germline V gives CDR1 MGHRA, CDR2 YSYEKL. This CDR3 is CASSQDTSAGGAKNIQYF. CDR3 sequence (DNA): TGCGCCAGCAGCCAAGATACGTCCGCCGGGGGGGCCAAAAACATTCAGTACTTC.

The rearrangement joins TRBV11-2 to TRBJ2-1; TRBD2 agrees at 7 bases. This CDR3 has 15 amino acids. Germline V lookup: CDR1 SGHAT, CDR2 FQNNGV. Losses at the gene ends were 5 bases for V and 7 bases for J; bases not matched to a gene: 11. This CDR3 reads CASSPLGSGVNEQFF. In DNA, the CDR3 is TGTGCCAGCAGCCCTCTGGGGAGCGGGGTTAATGAGCAGTTCTTC.

Only one count was recorded for this clone. The J gene is TRBJ2-1, the V gene TRBV4-3; 10 positions match TRBD2. The V gene's germline CDR1 is LGHNA and CDR2 YSLEER. The CDR3 spans 16 residues. J was trimmed by 8 bases and V by 4 bases; bases with no gene match: 11. The CDR3 sequence: CASSLSSGSTPYEQFF. DNA for the CDR3: TGCGCCAGCAGCCTATCTAGCGGGAGCACCCCCTATGAGCAGTTCTTC.

In its sample, this clone was seen a few times. Additional DNA sequences in this sample encode the identical CDR3. The chain uses TRBV27 and TRBJ1-5; D gene ambiguous. Trimming took off 0 bases at V and 7 bases at J, with 7 bases between the two ends. Germline V gene lookup returns CDR1 MNHEY and CDR2 SMNVEV (reference sequence). The CDR3 has 13 residues. CDR3 sequence reads: CASSLSTGQPQHF. For the CDR3, the DNA is TGTGCCAGCAGTTTATCGACGGGCCAGCCCCAGCATTTT.

The chain joins TRBV2 to TRBJ2-2, with 8 bases identical to TRBD1. V shed 8 bases, J shed 3 bases, and the junction held 14 bases outside the gene matches. This CDR3 is built from 17 residues. CDR1 and CDR2 from the germline V gene are SNHLY and FYNNEI. The CDR3 nucleotides read TGTGCCAGCCTCCCCAAGCAGGAGGACAGGGACACCGGGGAGCTGTTTTTT. Protein sequence: CASLPKQEDRDTGELFF. The whole variable domain, filled in from reference TRBV2 and TRBJ2-2, reads EPEVTQTPSHQVTQMGQEVILRCVPISNHLYFYWYRQILGQKVEFLVSFYNNEISEKSEIFDDQFSVERPDGSNFTLKIRSTKLEDSAMYFCASLPKQEDRDTGELFFGEGSRLTVL.

This chain uses TRBV9 with TRBJ2-7; D gene ambiguous. V lost 5 bases, J lost 2 bases, and 11 bases lay in between. There are 13 residues in the CDR3. The germline V gene encodes CDR1 SGDLS and CDR2 YYNGEE. As DNA, the CDR3 is TGTGCCAGCAGTGTCGGTGGACCCTACGAGCAGTACTTC. Residues: CASSVGGPYEQYF.

The chain joins TRBV28 to TRBJ1-2; the D is unclear. The CDR3 totals 13 residues. V dropped 2 bases and J dropped 8 bases, with 12 bases sitting between them. Germline lookup yields CDR1 MDHEN and CDR2 SYDVKM. Here the CDR3 DNA reads TGTGCCAGCAGTTTAAGGCAGGTAATAGGCTACACCTTC. Encoded protein: CASSLRQVIGYTF.

The chain recombines TRBV4-2 with TRBJ2-1; possibly TRBD2 for D (6 bases). Germline CDR1 LGHNA, CDR2 YNFKEQ. The ends were cut back, 4 bases at V and 0 bases at J, with 16 bases in the middle. The CDR3 is 17 residues long. The CDR3 loop is CASSPPSSGFSYNEQFF. DNA of the CDR3: TGTGCCAGCAGCCCCCCGAGTAGCGGCTTCTCCTACAATGAGCAGTTCTTC.

V usage is TRBV19 and J usage is TRBJ1-2, with 9 bases lining up with TRBD1. The CDR3 length is 14 residues. V lost 6 bases, J lost 4 bases, and 6 bases stayed unmatched. Germline assignment: CDR1 LNHDA and CDR2 SQIVND (reference sequence). CDR3 nucleotide sequence: TGTGCCAGTAGCCCCGCGACAGGGGGCTATGGCTACACCTTC. This sequence encodes CASSPATGGYGYTF.